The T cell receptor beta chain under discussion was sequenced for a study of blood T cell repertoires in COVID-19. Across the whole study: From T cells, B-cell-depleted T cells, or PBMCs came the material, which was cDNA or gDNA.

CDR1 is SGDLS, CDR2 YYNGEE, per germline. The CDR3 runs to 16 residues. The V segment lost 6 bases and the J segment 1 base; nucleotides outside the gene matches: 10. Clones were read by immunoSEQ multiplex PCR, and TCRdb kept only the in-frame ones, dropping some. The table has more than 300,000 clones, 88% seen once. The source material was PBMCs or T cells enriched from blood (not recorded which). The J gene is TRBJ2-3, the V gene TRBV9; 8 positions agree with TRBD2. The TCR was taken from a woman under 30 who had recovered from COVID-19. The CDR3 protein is CASTLRGGKGTDTQYF. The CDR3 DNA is TGTGCCAGCACCTTACGCGGGGGGAAGGGCACAGATACGCAGTATTTT. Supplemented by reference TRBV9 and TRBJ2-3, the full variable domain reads DSGVTQTPKHLITATGQRVTLRCSPRSGDLSVYWYQQSLDQGLQFLIQYYNGEERAKGNILERFSAQQFPDLHSELNLSSLELGDSALYFCASTLRGGKGTDTQYFGPGTRLTVL.